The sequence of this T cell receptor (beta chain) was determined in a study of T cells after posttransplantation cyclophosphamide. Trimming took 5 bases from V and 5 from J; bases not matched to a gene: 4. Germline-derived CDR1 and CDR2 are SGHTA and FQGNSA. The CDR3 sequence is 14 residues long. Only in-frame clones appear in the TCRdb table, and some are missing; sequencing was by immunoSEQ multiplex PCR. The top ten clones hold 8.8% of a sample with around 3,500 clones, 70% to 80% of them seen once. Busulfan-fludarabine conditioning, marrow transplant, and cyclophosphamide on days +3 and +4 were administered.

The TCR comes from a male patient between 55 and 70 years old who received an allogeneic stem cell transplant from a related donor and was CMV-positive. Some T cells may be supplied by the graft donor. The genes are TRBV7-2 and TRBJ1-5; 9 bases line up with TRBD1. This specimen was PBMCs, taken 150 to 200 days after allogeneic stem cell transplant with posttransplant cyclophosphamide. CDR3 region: CASSQRTGDQPQHF. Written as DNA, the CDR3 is TGTGCCAGCAGCCAACGGACAGGGGATCAGCCCCAGCATTTT.